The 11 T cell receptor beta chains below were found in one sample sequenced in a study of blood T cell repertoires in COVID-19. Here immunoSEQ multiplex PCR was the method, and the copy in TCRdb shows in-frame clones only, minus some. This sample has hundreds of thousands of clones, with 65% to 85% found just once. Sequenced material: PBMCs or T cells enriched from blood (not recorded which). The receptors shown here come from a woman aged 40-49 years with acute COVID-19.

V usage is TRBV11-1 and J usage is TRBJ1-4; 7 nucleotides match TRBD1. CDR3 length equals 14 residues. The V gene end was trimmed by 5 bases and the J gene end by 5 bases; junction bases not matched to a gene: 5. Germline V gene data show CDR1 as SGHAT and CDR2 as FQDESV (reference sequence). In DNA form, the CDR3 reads TGTGCCAGCAGCCCTAGGGGGCGGAATGAAAAACTGTTTTTT. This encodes CASSPRGRNEKLFF.

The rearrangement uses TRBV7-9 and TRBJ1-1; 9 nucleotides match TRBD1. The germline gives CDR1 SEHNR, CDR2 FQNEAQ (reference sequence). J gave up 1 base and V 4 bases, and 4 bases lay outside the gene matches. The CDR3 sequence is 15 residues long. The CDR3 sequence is CASSYGTGRNTEAFF. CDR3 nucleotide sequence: TGTGCCAGCAGCTACGGGACAGGGAGGAACACTGAAGCTTTCTTT.

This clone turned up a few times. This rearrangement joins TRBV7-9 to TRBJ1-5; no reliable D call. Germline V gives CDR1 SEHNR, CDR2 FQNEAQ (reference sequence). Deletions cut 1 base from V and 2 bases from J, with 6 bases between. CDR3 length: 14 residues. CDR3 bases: TGTGCCAGCAGCTTAGATGAGGGCAATCAGCCCCAGCATTTT. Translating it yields CASSLDEGNQPQHF.

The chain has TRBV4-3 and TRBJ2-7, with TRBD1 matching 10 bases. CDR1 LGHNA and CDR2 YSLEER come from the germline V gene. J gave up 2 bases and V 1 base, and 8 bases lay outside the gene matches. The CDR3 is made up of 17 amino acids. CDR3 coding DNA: TGCGCCAGCAGCCAAGGACAGGGGGCGCTTTTCCCCTACGAGCAGTACTTC. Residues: CASSQGQGALFPYEQYF.

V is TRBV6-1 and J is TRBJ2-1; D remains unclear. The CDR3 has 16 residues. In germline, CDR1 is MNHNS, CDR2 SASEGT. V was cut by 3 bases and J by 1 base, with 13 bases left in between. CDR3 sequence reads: CASSDLGPISYNEQFF. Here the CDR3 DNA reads TGTGCCAGCAGTGACCTGGGCCCTATTTCCTACAATGAGCAGTTCTTC.

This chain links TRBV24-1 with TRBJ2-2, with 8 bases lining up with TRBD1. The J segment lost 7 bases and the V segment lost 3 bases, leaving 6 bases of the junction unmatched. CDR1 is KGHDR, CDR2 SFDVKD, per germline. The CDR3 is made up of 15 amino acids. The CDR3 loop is CATSDPGTGIGELFF. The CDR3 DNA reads TGTGCCACCAGTGATCCCGGGACAGGCATCGGGGAGCTGTTTTTT.

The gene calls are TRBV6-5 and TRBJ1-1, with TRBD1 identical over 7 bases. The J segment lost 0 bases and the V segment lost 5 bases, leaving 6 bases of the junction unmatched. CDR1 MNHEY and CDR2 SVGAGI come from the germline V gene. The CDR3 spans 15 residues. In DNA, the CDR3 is TGTGCCAGCAGTCCAGGGGGACTGATGAACACTGAAGCTTTCTTT. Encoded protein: CASSPGGLMNTEAFF.

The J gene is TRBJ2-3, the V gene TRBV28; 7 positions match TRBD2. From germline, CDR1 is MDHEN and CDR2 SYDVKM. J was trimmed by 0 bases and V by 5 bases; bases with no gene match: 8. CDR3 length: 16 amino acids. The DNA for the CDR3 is TGTGCCAGCAGTCTCCTGACTAGCAGTAGCACAGATACGCAGTATTTT. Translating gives CASSLLTSSSTDTQYF.

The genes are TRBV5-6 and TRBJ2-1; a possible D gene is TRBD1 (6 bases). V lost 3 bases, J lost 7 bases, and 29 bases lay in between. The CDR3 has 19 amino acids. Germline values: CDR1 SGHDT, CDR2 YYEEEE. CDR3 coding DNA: TGTGCCAGCAGCTCGCTTACAAGCCTGGGCACAGGGATAGAGAATGAGCAGTTCTTC. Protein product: CASSSLTSLGTGIENEQFF.

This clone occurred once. The CDR3 bases are TGCGCCAGCCGTGATACCTTCGGGGATGCAGCCTCTGGCGCTGAAGCTTTCTTT. Protein: CASRDTFGDAASGAEAFF. The rearrangement joins TRBV5-1 to TRBJ1-1, with D hard to call. The CDR3 covers 18 residues. V lost 7 bases and J lost 6, with 31 bases in between. The germline V gene encodes CDR1 SGHRS and CDR2 YFSETQ. The whole variable domain, filled in from reference TRBV5-1 and TRBJ1-1, reads KAGVTQTPRYLIKTRGQQVTLSCSPISGHRSVSWYQQTPGQGLQFLFEYFSETQRNKGNFPGRFSGRQFSNSRSEMNVSTLELGDSALYLCASRDTFGDAASGAEAFFGQGTRLTVV.

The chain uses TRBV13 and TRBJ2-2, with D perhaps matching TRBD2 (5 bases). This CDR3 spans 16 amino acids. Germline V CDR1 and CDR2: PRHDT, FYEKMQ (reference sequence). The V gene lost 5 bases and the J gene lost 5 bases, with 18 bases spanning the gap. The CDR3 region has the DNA TGTGCCAGCAGCCAGACAAACTCCCGGAGGACCGGGGAGCTGTTTTTT. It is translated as CASSQTNSRRTGELFF.